This T cell receptor (beta chain) was retrieved from a study of blood T cell repertoires in COVID-19. Study in general: COVID-19 samples from acute and convalescent phases originated in the United States, Italy and Spain.

The V end lost 0 bases, the J end lost 1 base, and 4 bases lay between the germline ends. The CDR3 runs 15 residues. Germline-derived CDR1 and CDR2 are MDHEN and SYDVKM. Assay: immunoSEQ multiplex PCR; the TCRdb copy retains only in-frame clones and omits some. In the table there are around 100,000 clones, approximately 84% of which are singletons. Sequences were obtained from peripheral blood. This TCR came from a man aged 60 to 75 with acute or convalescent COVID-19. The genes are TRBV28 and TRBJ1-6; D unclear. The CDR3: CASSLWRSYNSPLHF. The CDR3 bases are TGTGCCAGCAGTTTATGGAGATCCTATAATTCACCCCTCCACTTT.